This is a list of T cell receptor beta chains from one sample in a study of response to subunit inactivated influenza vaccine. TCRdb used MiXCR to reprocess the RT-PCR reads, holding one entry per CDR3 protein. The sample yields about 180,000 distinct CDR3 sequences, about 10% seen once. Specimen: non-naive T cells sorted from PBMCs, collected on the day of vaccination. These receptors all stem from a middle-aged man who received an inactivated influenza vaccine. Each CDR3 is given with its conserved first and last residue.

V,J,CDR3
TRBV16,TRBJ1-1,CASSQSRGDNTEAFF
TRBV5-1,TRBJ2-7,CASSFREAYEQYF
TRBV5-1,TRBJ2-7,CASTFGTAFRYEQYF
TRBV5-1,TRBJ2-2,CASSSGMGTGELFF
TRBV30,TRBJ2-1,CAWSVDRGHEQFF
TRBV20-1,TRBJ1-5,CSAISRDRGMRGNQPQHF
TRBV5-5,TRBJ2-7,CAISPGEAYEQYF
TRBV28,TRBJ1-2,CASTSGQGRGYTF
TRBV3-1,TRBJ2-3,CASSQPQGFTDTQYF
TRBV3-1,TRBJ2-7,CASSQSGSVNYEQYF
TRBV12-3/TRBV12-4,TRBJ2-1,CASSLGSGNSYNEQFF
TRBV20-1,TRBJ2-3,CSPLAGGDTQYF
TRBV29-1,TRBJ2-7,CSVDTGTSGDEQYF
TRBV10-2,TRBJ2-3,CASAGGYTDTQYF
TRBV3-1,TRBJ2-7,CASSQDPRAFYEQYF
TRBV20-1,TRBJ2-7,CSARPDRGYEQYF
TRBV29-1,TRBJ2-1,CSVEENIRGNEQFF
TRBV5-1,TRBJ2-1,CASSLSQRNEQFF
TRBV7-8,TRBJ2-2,CASSLMVPGGDMAGELFF
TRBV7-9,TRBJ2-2,CASSLGAASGELFF
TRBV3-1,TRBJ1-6,CASSQARSPLHF
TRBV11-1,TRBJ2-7,CASSPRRGPYEQYF
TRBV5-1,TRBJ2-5,CASSFGEQRGVQYF
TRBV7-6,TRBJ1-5,CASGQGQNQPQHF
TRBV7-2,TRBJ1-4,CASSSAVGRANEKLFF
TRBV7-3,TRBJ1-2,CASSPQTGLGYTF
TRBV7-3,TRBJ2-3,CASSLTGGGADTQYF
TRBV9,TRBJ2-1,CASSVATGTSWGEQFF
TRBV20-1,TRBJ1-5,CSARTGATHQPQHF
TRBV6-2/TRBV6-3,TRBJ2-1,CASTRLGLGGNEQFF
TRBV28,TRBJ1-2,CASRSGGNYGYTF
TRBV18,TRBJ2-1,CASSPTSGGPYNEQFF
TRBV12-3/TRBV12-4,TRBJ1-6,CASSLLGGPLHF
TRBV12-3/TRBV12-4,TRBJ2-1,CASRRLAGGNNEQFF
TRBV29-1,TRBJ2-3,CSVDPLAGTDTQYF
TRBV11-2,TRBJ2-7,CASSWSRGTTYEQYF
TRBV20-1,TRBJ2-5,CSARDQETQYF
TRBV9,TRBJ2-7,CASSPRTGGDHEQYF
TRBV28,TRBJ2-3,CASSLLVGGGDTQYF
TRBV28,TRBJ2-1,CASSYAKTNEQFF
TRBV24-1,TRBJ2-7,CATGRDGSYEQYF
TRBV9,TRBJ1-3,CASSPDSSGNTIYF
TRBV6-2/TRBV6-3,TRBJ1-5,CASRDSNQPQHF
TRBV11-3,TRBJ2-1,CASSLAWTSGLNEQFF
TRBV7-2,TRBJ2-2,CASSHGSHRGPGELFF
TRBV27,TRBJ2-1,CASSLLRGQGASEQFF
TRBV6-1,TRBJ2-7,CASSTGTRTSYEQYF
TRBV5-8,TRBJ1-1,CASSLLGNTEAFF
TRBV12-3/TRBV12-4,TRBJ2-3,CASRRLWPGAPKSTDTQYF
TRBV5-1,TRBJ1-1,CASSLALSAGGFSF
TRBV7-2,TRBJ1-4,CASSLWGGANEKLFF
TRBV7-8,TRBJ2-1,CASSLVGRREQFF
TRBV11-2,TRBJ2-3,CASSLGPGLAGDTQYF
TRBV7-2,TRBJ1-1,CASRQDSAMNTEAFF
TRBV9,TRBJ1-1,CASSETGGGGEAFF